One T cell receptor beta chain is described in this entry. The germline CDR1 and CDR2 sequences are SGHRS and YFSETQ. The V gene lost 4 bases and the J gene lost 1 base, with 12 bases spanning the gap. The CDR3 has 14 residues. The data were obtained in a study of blood T cell repertoires in COVID-19. About the research overall: COVID-19 samples, acute and convalescent, were from the United States, Italy and Spain. T cells, B-cell-depleted T cells, or PBMCs provided the cDNA or gDNA that served as material.

In the authors' workflow: The assay estimated nucleated cells by amplifying reference gene primers. Measured with immunoSEQ multiplex PCR; TCRdb has only the in-frame clones, and not every one. V and J calls plus clone size are reproduced from that table; the DNA served to infer D and trimming. In the table there are 100,000 to 150,000 clones, 75% to 85% of which are singletons. The specimen sequenced was peripheral blood. This chain connects TRBV5-1 to TRBJ2-7; a possible D gene is TRBD2 (6 bases). The sequence derives from a man in his forties or fifties with active or convalescent COVID-19. For the CDR3, the DNA is TGCGCCAGCAGCGACCCCGGGACTTCCTACGAGCAGTACTTC. This codes for CASSDPGTSYEQYF. Based on the CDR3 plus reference TRBV5-1 and TRBJ2-7, the full variable domain is KAGVTQTPRYLIKTRGQQVTLSCSPISGHRSVSWYQQTPGQGLQFLFEYFSETQRNKGNFPGRFSGRQFSNSRSEMNVSTLELGDSALYLCASSDPGTSYEQYFGPGTRLTVT.